Detailed here is one T cell receptor (beta chain). This entry comes from a study of identical twins. TCRdb re-derived calls from the 5' RACE reads in MiXCR, one entry per CDR3 protein. The sample lists hundreds of thousands of distinct CDR3 sequences, 24% seen once, with around 3% in the top ten. This sample was shared with a second study, whose subject was T cells expressing NK-cell markers. In that study: Among the eight sequenced donors, seven tested HCMV-seropositive and one tested seronegative.

The receptor comes from a woman aged 18-35 years in good health. Sequencing input: CD4+ T cells sorted from blood.

The CDR3 protein is CASSTQGWDEQYF. The CDR3 DNA is TGTGCCAGCAGCACACAGGGGTGGGACGAGCAGTACTTC. The gene calls are TRBV7-2 and TRBJ2-7, with 7 bases lining up with TRBD1. With V trimmed by 5 bases and J by 5 bases, 6 bases remained unmatched. Germline CDR1 and CDR2: SGHTA and FQGNSA. CDR3 length: 13 amino acids.